One and the same sample provided the 20 T cell receptor beta chains below, sequenced in a study of persistence of HIV-infected CD4 T cells. The stimulus was lysate of CMV-infected fibroblasts, around 10 ug/mL. Memory cells lacking CD40L and CD69 with high CD45RO were sorted. The libraries were made with immunoSEQ version 4 in survey mode. Generated by immunoSEQ multiplex PCR, the TCRdb table keeps only in-frame clones and is missing some. The data show tens of thousands of clones, with about four fifths seen just once and nearly 6.5% held by the top ten. Antigens for these TCRs are unknown. The starting material was CD4+ T cells sorted from PBMCs after approximately 19-hour stimulation, obtained from a patient who received antiretroviral therapy. These receptors came from an adult woman with HIV who was CMV-seropositive.

The V call is TRBV10-1, the J call TRBJ2-1; 10 bases align to TRBD2. Germline CDR1 WNHNN, CDR2 SYGVQD (reference sequence). The CDR3 has 15 residues. Trimming at V came to 2 bases and at J to 3 bases, leaving 1 base not matched to a gene. CDR3 region: CASSERLAGYNEQFF. The CDR3 nucleotides read TGCGCCAGCAGTGAGAGACTAGCGGGCTACAATGAGCAGTTCTTC.

This chain connects TRBV28 to TRBJ2-1; 14 bases are shared with TRBD2. The V gene end was trimmed by 6 bases and the J gene end by 6 bases; junction bases not matched to a gene: 7. The CDR3 spans 16 residues. Germline values: CDR1 MDHEN, CDR2 SYDVKM. The CDR3 is CASSPGLAGGSNEQFF. CDR3 in DNA: TGTGCCAGCAGCCCCGGACTAGCGGGAGGTTCCAATGAGCAGTTCTTC.

The chain couples TRBV12-3 or TRBV12-4 to TRBJ2-1; tentatively, D is TRBD2 (5 bases). The germline V and J ends were trimmed by 9 bases and 0 bases, with 9 bases remaining between them. The CDR3 spans 13 residues. The CDR3, as DNA: TGTGCCAGTGGGGAGAGCTCCTACAATGAGCAGTTCTTC. Translated, it gives CASGESSYNEQFF.

The chain recombines TRBV29-1 with TRBJ1-1; possible D gene TRBD1, 5 bases. The V and J ends lost 5 bases and 2 bases respectively, with 9 bases between them. Germline CDR1 is SQVTM and CDR2 is ANQGSEA. There are 12 residues in the CDR3. In DNA form, the CDR3 reads TGCAGCGTTCACAGGTCTAACACTGAAGCTTTCTTT. Protein sequence: CSVHRSNTEAFF.

This clone is a singleton in its sample. The J gene is TRBJ2-7, the V gene TRBV6-5, with D perhaps matching TRBD1 or TRBD2 (6 bases each). The V end was cut by 11 bases, the J end by 5 bases, with 19 bases between. This CDR3 is 13 amino acids long. Germline CDR1 and CDR2: MNHEY and SVGAGI. Here the CDR3 reads CASPEGEENEQYF. CDR3 DNA: TGTGCCTCCCCCGAGGGGGAGGAGAACGAGCAGTACTTC.

The chain combines TRBV29-1 with TRBJ1-2; D call uncertain. This CDR3 comprises 13 residues. CDR1 and CDR2 from the germline V gene are SQVTM and ANQGSEA. The V and J ends lost 2 bases and 3 bases respectively, with 10 bases between them. CDR3 residues: CSVEFQKYYGYTF. The CDR3 region has the DNA TGCAGCGTTGAATTCCAGAAATACTATGGCTACACCTTC.

This chain connects TRBV2 to TRBJ1-1, with 7 bases fitting TRBD1. The CDR3 covers 12 residues. V lost 5 bases and J lost 8; bases outside the gene matches: 5. Germline lookup yields CDR1 SNHLY and CDR2 FYNNEI. Written as DNA, the CDR3 is TGTGCCAGCAGTAGACAGGGCTTAGAAGCTTTCTTT. Residues: CASSRQGLEAFF. The entire variable domain, with the rest obtained from reference TRBV2 and TRBJ1-1, is as follows: EPEVTQTPSHQVTQMGQEVILRCVPISNHLYFYWYRQILGQKVEFLVSFYNNEISEKSEIFDDQFSVERPDGSNFTLKIRSTKLEDSAMYFCASSRQGLEAFFGQGTRLTVV.

The chain recombines TRBV7-2 with TRBJ1-5; TRBD1 matches 7 bases. The CDR3 runs to 16 residues. Germline lookup yields CDR1 SGHTA and CDR2 FQGNSA. The V gene end was trimmed by 1 base and the J gene end by 8 bases; junction bases not matched to a gene: 11. CDR3 nucleotide sequence: TGTGCCAGCAGCTTAGTAGGGGGCCGAGCCTCAGAGCCCCAGCATTTT. Residues: CASSLVGGRASEPQHF.

This clone was observed a handful of times. The chain uses TRBV4-1 and TRBJ1-1; D may be TRBD1 (5 bases). Per the germline V gene, CDR1 is MGHRA and CDR2 is YSYEKL. The CDR3 runs 16 residues. V was trimmed by 5 bases and J by 0 bases, leaving 16 bases between them. The CDR3 spells CASSKGPERLNTEAFF. The CDR3 DNA reads as TGCGCCAGCAGCAAGGGACCGGAGAGGCTGAACACTGAAGCTTTCTTT.

Comment on this clone: Sequence at one end of the junction differs from germline and may be a read error. The V and J genes are TRBV2 and TRBJ2-7; 7 bases line up with TRBD2. The germline V gene has CDR1 SNHLY and CDR2 FYNNEI. This CDR3 spans 11 amino acids. In DNA, the CDR3 is TGTGCCAGCTCTGGGCGGGAGATGTCCCGTTTC. Protein sequence: CASSGREMSRF.

The V call is TRBV11-2, the J call TRBJ2-5, with unresolved D. Germline V gene sequence: CDR1 SGHAT, CDR2 FQNNGV. Trimming left V 1 base short and J 4 bases short, with 4 bases between. The CDR3 length is 12 residues. CDR3 DNA sequence: TGTGCCAGCAGCTTAGCGATAGAGACCCAGTACTTC. Translation: CASSLAIETQYF.

V usage is TRBV5-1 and J usage is TRBJ1-4, with D possibly being TRBD1 (5 bases). The ends were cut back, 5 bases at V and 2 bases at J, with 10 bases in the middle. There are 14 residues in the CDR3. Germline CDR1 is SGHRS and CDR2 is YFSETQ. DNA for the CDR3: TGCGCCAGCAGTAGTGAGGGGACTAATGAAAAACTGTTTTTT. This sequence encodes CASSSEGTNEKLFF. The entire variable domain, with the rest obtained from reference TRBV5-1 and TRBJ1-4, is as follows: KAGVTQTPRYLIKTRGQQVTLSCSPISGHRSVSWYQQTPGQGLQFLFEYFSETQRNKGNFPGRFSGRQFSNSRSEMNVSTLELGDSALYLCASSSEGTNEKLFFGSGTQLSVL.

This clone was counted a few times. The rearrangement uses TRBV12-5 and TRBJ1-1; D not certain. V lost 7 bases, J lost 1 base, and 13 bases lay in between. CDR1 and CDR2 from the germline V gene are LGHNT and FRNRAP. This CDR3 region has 14 residues. The DNA of the CDR3 is TGTGCTAGTGCCCCTCCGGCCAGGAACACTGAAGCTTTCTTT. Translating gives CASAPPARNTEAFF.

This clone was counted only a few times. The J gene is TRBJ1-1, the V gene TRBV5-5; D remains ambiguous. The germline V and J ends were trimmed by 2 bases and 0 bases, with 5 bases remaining between them. The germline V gene has CDR1 SGHKS and CDR2 YYEKEE (reference sequence). CDR3 length: 13 residues. CDR3 nucleotide sequence: TGTGCCAGCAGCTTTCCCCTGAACACTGAAGCTTTCTTT. Its translation: CASSFPLNTEAFF.

The CDR3 nucleotides are TGTGCCAGCAGCCCTGAGATGGGGCCTGGCTACGAGCAGTACTTC. Translation gives CASSPEMGPGYEQYF. The genes are TRBV6-4 and TRBJ2-7; D possibly corresponds to TRBD1 (5 bases). There are 15 residues in the CDR3. Germline CDR1 reads MRHNA; CDR2 reads SNTAGT. V shed 6 bases and J shed 3 bases, with 18 bases lying between them.

The V and J genes are TRBV6-5 and TRBJ1-1; possibly TRBD1 for D (5 bases). The germline V and J ends were trimmed by 2 bases and 10 bases, with 14 bases remaining between them. The CDR3 is 13 amino acids. Germline V gives CDR1 MNHEY, CDR2 SVGAGI. The DNA of the CDR3 is TGTGCCAGCAGTTACAGCGCGGGGCGCGGAGCTTTCTTT. Its protein is CASSYSAGRGAFF.

CDR3 region: CASSDWDRHTEAFF. Written as DNA, the CDR3 is TGTGCCAGCAGTGACTGGGACAGACACACTGAAGCTTTCTTT. V is TRBV6-4 and J is TRBJ1-1; 7 positions agree with TRBD1. J lost 3 bases, V lost 1 base, and 2 bases had no gene match. Germline CDR1 reads MRHNA; CDR2 reads SNTAGT. CDR3 length: 14 amino acids.

This clone was detected only a few times. The V call is TRBV5-5, the J call TRBJ2-5, with 8 bases aligning to TRBD1. Germline CDR1 SGHKS, CDR2 YYEKEE (reference sequence). Trimming cost V 4 bases and J 5 bases; bases outside gene matches: 7. The CDR3 totals 14 residues. The CDR3 region has the DNA TGTGCCAGCAGCCTTCGACAGGGGCTGGAGACCCAGTACTTC. Translating it yields CASSLRQGLETQYF.

The CDR3 here is CASSLGGVQNEQYF. The CDR3 region has the DNA TGTGCCAGCAGCTTAGGGGGGGTACAGAACGAGCAGTACTTC. The chain has TRBV7-6 and TRBJ2-7; TRBD2 is a possible D gene (6 bases). The length of the CDR3 is 14 residues. Germline V CDR1 and CDR2: SGHVS, FNYEAQ. V was cut by 1 base and J by 5 bases, with 12 bases left in between.

The chain couples TRBV6-5 to TRBJ2-7; 11 bases fit TRBD1. Germline loops: CDR1 MNHEY, CDR2 SVGAGI. Germline trimming cut 8 bases from V and 3 bases from J; bases unmatched to any gene: 9. This CDR3 has 15 amino acids. The CDR3 nucleotides are TGTGCCAGCTCTACCGGGACAGGGGGAATCTACGAGCAGTACTTC. Amino acid sequence: CASSTGTGGIYEQYF.